A single sample gave rise to the 20 T cell receptor beta chains below, sequenced in a study of OX40 agonist ivuxolimab in advanced cancers. The library was generated by the immunoSEQ multiplex PCR assay. TCRdb holds this immuneACCESS table with in-frame rearrangements only. Some clones are missing; in checked studies, unresolved V genes explain under half, and the rest has no known cause. In all, the sample holds about 46,000 clones, and under 90% of those were seen once. The top ten hold 1.5% to 2% of the sample. The material was CD4+ or CD8+ T cells sorted from blood, obtained in a trial of the OX40 agonist ivuxolimab. The receptors shown here come from an adult with an advanced solid tumor such as melanoma, head and neck, liver or kidney cancer.

This clone was observed once. The genes are TRBV7-2 and TRBJ2-5, with 9 bases lining up with TRBD2. This CDR3 region has 13 residues. V gave up 4 bases and J gave up 5 bases; unmatched junction bases: 2. CDR1 is SGHTA and CDR2 is FQGNSA in the germline V gene. DNA for the CDR3: TGTGCCAGCAGCTCGGGACTAGCCGAGACCCAGTACTTC. This gives the protein CASSSGLAETQYF.

This chain connects TRBV7-9 to TRBJ2-2, with 8 nucleotides matching TRBD2. V lost 5 bases, J lost 4 bases, and 6 bases stayed unmatched. CDR3 length: 15 residues. Per germline, CDR1 SEHNR and CDR2 FQNEAQ (reference sequence). CDR3 region: CASSRGGSGTGELFF. The CDR3 DNA is TGTGCCAGCAGCCGGGGGGGCTCGGGCACCGGGGAGCTGTTTTTT.

This chain links TRBV7-2 with TRBJ2-7; D may be TRBD1 (6 bases). Germline values: CDR1 SGHTA, CDR2 FQGNSA. V lost 5 bases, J lost 1 base, and 9 bases lay in between. The CDR3 contains 13 residues. The CDR3 loop is CASSPRGSYEQYF. In DNA, the CDR3 is TGTGCCAGCAGCCCCAGGGGTTCCTACGAGCAGTACTTC.

The chain recombines TRBV6-6 with TRBJ2-4, with no clear D. The CDR3 is 16 residues long. Trimming removed 2 bases at V and 0 bases at J, with 11 bases between. The germline gives CDR1 MNHNY, CDR2 SVGAGI (reference sequence). CDR3 coding DNA: TGTGCCAGCAGTTACCCAGTTAATTTAGCCAAAAACATTCAGTACTTC. This sequence encodes CASSYPVNLAKNIQYF.

This clone has more than one count but fewer than ten. The chain couples TRBV5-1 to TRBJ1-1; D not resolved. V lost 0 bases and J 5 bases, leaving 14 bases between the germline ends. The CDR3 has 15 residues. The germline CDR1 and CDR2 sequences are SGHRS and YFSETQ. The CDR3 protein is CASSLGFVTSTEAFF. The DNA of the CDR3 is TGCGCCAGCAGCTTGGGATTTGTTACATCAACTGAAGCTTTCTTT.

CDR3 sequence (DNA): TGCGCCAGCAGCTCCCAGGGGAAGTCTAATGAAAAACTGTTTTTT. Amino acid sequence: CASSSQGKSNEKLFF. The rearrangement links TRBV5-1 to TRBJ1-4, with a weak D call TRBD1 (6 bases). Deletions cut 3 bases from V and 3 bases from J, with 12 bases between. CDR3 length equals 15 residues. From germline, CDR1 is SGHRS and CDR2 YFSETQ.

The genes are TRBV5-4 and TRBJ1-1; unclear D gene. From germline, CDR1 is SGHNT and CDR2 YYREEE (reference sequence). The germline V and J ends were trimmed by 4 bases and 0 bases, with 13 bases remaining between them. The length of the CDR3 is 15 residues. CDR3 sequence reads: CASSPGVGLNTEAFF. CDR3 nucleotide sequence: TGTGCCAGCAGCCCAGGAGTGGGATTGAACACTGAAGCTTTCTTT.

V gene TRBV9 combines with J gene TRBJ2-3; D is possibly TRBD2 (6 bases). This CDR3 is 19 amino acids long. Looked up from germline, CDR1 is SGDLS and CDR2 is YYNGEE. V lost 4 bases and J 0 bases, leaving 24 bases between the germline ends. CDR3 sequence: CASSPAGRGEKTSTDTQYF. DNA of the CDR3: TGTGCCAGCAGCCCCGCAGGGCGGGGAGAGAAAACTAGCACAGATACGCAGTATTTT.

The genes are TRBV11-2 and TRBJ2-7; D is undetermined. Per germline, CDR1 SGHAT and CDR2 FQNNGV. The CDR3 length is 14 residues. Trimming took 7 bases from V and 7 from J, leaving 20 bases between them. CDR3 sequence reads: CASIGPRGMGEQYF. DNA of the CDR3: TGTGCCAGCATCGGACCAAGAGGAATGGGGGAGCAGTACTTC. Looking up the rest from reference TRBV11-2 and TRBJ2-7 gives the full variable domain: EAGVAQSPRYKIIEKRQSVAFWCNPISGHATLYWYQQILGQGPKLLIQFQNNGVVDDSQLPKDRFSAERLKGVDSTLKIQPAKLEDSAVYLCASIGPRGMGEQYFGPGTRLTVT.

The chain combines TRBV27 with TRBJ2-7; 8 nucleotides match TRBD2. The CDR3 contains 16 residues. V lost 2 bases to trimming and J lost 2 bases; unmatched junction nucleotides: 8. Per germline, CDR1 MNHEY and CDR2 SMNVEV (reference sequence). The chain's CDR3 is CASSLMAGGSAYEQYF. DNA of the CDR3: TGTGCCAGCAGTTTAATGGCGGGGGGATCCGCCTACGAGCAGTACTTC.

The chain combines TRBV9 with TRBJ1-3; D call uncertain. The germline gives CDR1 SGDLS, CDR2 YYNGEE. V was pared by 0 bases and J by 0 bases, with 4 bases between. This CDR3 is 14 amino acids long. Written as DNA, the CDR3 is TGTGCCAGCAGCGTAGCTAGCTCTGGAAACACCATATATTTT. Translation gives CASSVASSGNTIYF.

The DNA of the CDR3 is TGCGCCAGCAGCCGGGACAGGGGAGCGTACGAGCAGTACTTC. This sequence encodes CASSRDRGAYEQYF. The chain has TRBV5-1 and TRBJ2-7, with 10 bases identical to TRBD1. CDR3 length: 14 residues. The germline V gene has CDR1 SGHRS and CDR2 YFSETQ. V dropped 4 bases and J dropped 4; count of bases not matched to a gene: 5.

The chain employs TRBV5-3 and TRBJ1-5; D gene uncertain. TRBV5-3 is designated an ORF whose function remains uncertain. The CDR3 is 16 residues long. The germline V and J ends were trimmed by 0 bases and 0 bases, with 10 bases remaining between them. CDR3 loop: CARSLVTPYSNQPQHF. The DNA for the CDR3 is TGTGCCAGAAGCTTGGTCACACCTTATAGCAATCAGCCCCAGCATTTT.

The CDR3 region is CASSFGSLNTEAFF. CDR3 sequence (DNA): TGTGCCAGCAGTTTTGGGTCTCTGAACACTGAAGCTTTCTTT. The gene calls are TRBV27 and TRBJ1-1; D gene ambiguous. The germline V and J ends were trimmed by 3 bases and 0 bases, with 8 bases remaining between them. Per the germline V gene, CDR1 is MNHEY and CDR2 is SMNVEV (reference sequence). The CDR3 runs to 14 residues.

CDR3 residues: CASSRLGLADTGELFF. The CDR3 region has the DNA TGCGCCAGCAGCCGGCTGGGACTAGCGGACACCGGGGAGCTGTTTTTT. This chain links TRBV4-1 with TRBJ2-2, with 11 bases aligning to TRBD2. After removal of 4 bases from V and 3 bases from J, the junction contained 4 bases not matched to a gene. CDR1 is MGHRA, CDR2 YSYEKL, per germline. The CDR3 is 16 residues long.

The chain recombines TRBV7-9 with TRBJ2-3, with no clear D. V was cut by 5 bases and J by 0 bases, with 15 bases left in between. Looked up from germline, CDR1 is SEHNR and CDR2 is FQNEAQ (reference sequence). The CDR3 sequence is 16 residues long. The CDR3 DNA is TGTGCCAGCAGCCCGTCTCGTCGTTCTAGCACAGATACGCAGTATTTT. It encodes CASSPSRRSSTDTQYF.

This chain connects TRBV2 to TRBJ1-2, with D tentatively TRBD1 (6 bases). Trimming took off 8 bases at V and 7 bases at J, with 17 bases between the two ends. The CDR3 contains 13 residues. The germline V gene encodes CDR1 SNHLY and CDR2 FYNNEI. This CDR3 reads CASLLGAEGGYTF. Here the CDR3 DNA reads TGTGCCAGCTTACTGGGGGCTGAAGGTGGCTACACCTTC.

V is TRBV27 and J is TRBJ1-2; the D gene is possibly TRBD1 (5 bases). This CDR3 region has 12 residues. Per germline, CDR1 MNHEY and CDR2 SMNVEV (reference sequence). The ends were cut back, 0 bases at V and 8 bases at J, with 7 bases in the middle. The CDR3 coding sequence is TGTGCCAGCAGTTTATCAGGGGTCGGCTACACCTTC. It yields the protein CASSLSGVGYTF.

V usage is TRBV7-2 and J usage is TRBJ1-6; TRBD1 might be the D (5 bases). The length of the CDR3 is 14 residues. With 5 bases removed from V and 10 bases from J, the gap between germline ends came to 15 bases. Germline CDR1 SGHTA, CDR2 FQGNSA. The CDR3, as DNA: TGTGCCAGCAGCCTAAATTGGGGGAGATCACCCCTCCACTTT. Protein sequence: CASSLNWGRSPLHF.

The rearrangement uses TRBV7-7 and TRBJ2-3; D is uncertain. The CDR3 has 12 residues. Germline V lookup: CDR1 SSHAT, CDR2 FNYEAQ (reference sequence). V dropped 2 bases and J dropped 2 bases, with 2 bases sitting between them. CDR3 sequence (DNA): TGTGCCAGCAGCTTACTCACAGATACGCAGTATTTT. The encoded protein is CASSLLTDTQYF. The full variable domain, in which reference TRBV7-7 and TRBJ2-3 provide the parts outside the CDR3, is GAGVSQSPRYKVTKRGQDVTLRCDPISSHATLYWYQQALGQGPEFLTYFNYEAQPDKSGLPSDRFSAERPEGSISTLTIQRTEQRDSAMYRCASSLLTDTQYFGPGTRLTVL.